Only one count was recorded for the clone carrying this T cell receptor beta chain. Its specificity is unknown. This sample is drawn from a study of cytomegalovirus exposure and HLA in healthy donors. About the study: Researchers found that 81% of over 350 genotyped donors fell within the Caucasian-associated ancestry cluster.

It was with 60 Vbeta and 13 Jbeta primers that the PCR ran. Sequencing used immunoSEQ multiplex PCR; TCRdb keeps in-frame clones, though not all of them. The sample consists of 150,000 to 200,000 clones, 65% to 75% of them appearing once. Deletions cut 3 bases from V and 7 bases from J, with 15 bases between. The CDR3 contains 14 residues. Germline V gene sequence: CDR1 SEHNR, CDR2 FQNEAQ (reference sequence). General study findings and limits: Judged likely to be a sequencing artifact was a cluster of highly shared sequence variants. TCR beta V- and J-gene trimming, according to a later analysis, was linked to a missense DCLRE1C variant.

The sample taken for sequencing was PBMCs. This chain joins TRBV7-9 and TRBJ1-2; D unresolved. The sequence derives from a girl aged 10 to 17 in good health and CMV-seronegative. CDR3 DNA sequence: TGTGCCAGCAGCTTCGACACCCTTGGTGCTGGCTACACCTTC. It encodes CASSFDTLGAGYTF.